Listed below are T cell receptor beta chains from one sample, sequenced in a study of Ad26.COV2.S vaccination and SARS-CoV-2 variants. Some clones are missing from TCRdb's copy, which holds only in-frame ones; the method was immunoSEQ multiplex PCR. The sample shows some 640,000 clones, 89% of them seen only once. Sample: peripheral blood, taken in a trial of Ad26.COV2.S vaccine versus placebo. These receptors all stem from a person between 18 and 60 years old who received the Ad26.COV2.S COVID-19 vaccine or a placebo. CDR3s include the opening cysteine and the closing phenylalanine or tryptophan. The order of the fields is CDR3 DNA, CDR3 protein, clone size, V gene, J gene, D gene. D genes are given only for firm matches. Size values are once, few and many counts, or a class for expanded clones, and some rows have none.

TGTGCCAGCAGCCGTTCCGGGACAATAGGTGGAAACACCATATATTTT	CASSRSGTIGGNTIYF	NA	TRBV7-8	TRBJ1-3	NA
TGTGCCAGCAGCTGGGCGGAGGGGAACACCGGGGAGCTGTTTTTT	CASSWAEGNTGELFF	NA	TRBV13	TRBJ2-2	NA
TGCGCCAGCAGCTCGGGACGCCTCTCCTACGAGCAGTACTTC	CASSSGRLSYEQYF	NA	TRBV5-1	TRBJ2-7	NA
TGTGCCAGCAGTCTAGCGGGAGGTGAGCAGTTCTTC	CASSLAGGEQFF	once	TRBV6-4	TRBJ2-1	TRBD2
TGTGCCAGCAGTTCCGGACTAGTGGGGCTCGAGCAGTACTTC	CASSSGLVGLEQYF	once	TRBV6-6	TRBJ2-7	TRBD2
TGTGCCAGCTCACGACAGGGCGCGGGGGCCAACGTCCTGACTTTC	CASSRQGAGANVLTF	NA	TRBV18	TRBJ2-6	TRBD1
TGTGCCAGCAGCTTAGAGGGGCGGAAACAGCAGTACTTC	CASSLEGRKQQYF	NA	TRBV7-2	TRBJ2-7	NA
TGCGCCAGCAGCTTGGATCTCGGCCAGCCCTCCTATGGCTACACCTTC	CASSLDLGQPSYGYTF	NA	TRBV5-1	TRBJ1-2	NA
TGTGCCAGCAGCTTAGGGACAGGGGGCGCATCCGGGGAGCTGTTTTTT	CASSLGTGGASGELFF	NA	TRBV7-9	TRBJ2-2	TRBD1
TGTGCCAGCAGTGAGGGTCGGACAGCCTTGGACGGGGAGCTGTTTTTT	CASSEGRTALDGELFF	NA	TRBV2	TRBJ2-2	NA